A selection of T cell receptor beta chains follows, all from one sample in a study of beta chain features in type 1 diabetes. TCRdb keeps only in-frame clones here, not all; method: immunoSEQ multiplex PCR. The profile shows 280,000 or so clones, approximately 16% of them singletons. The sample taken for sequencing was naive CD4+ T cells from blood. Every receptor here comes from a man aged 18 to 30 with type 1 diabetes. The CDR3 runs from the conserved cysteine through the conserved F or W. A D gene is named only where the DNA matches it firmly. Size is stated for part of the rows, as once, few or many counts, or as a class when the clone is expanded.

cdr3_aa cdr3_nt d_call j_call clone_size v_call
CATSSGGETQYF TGTGCCACTAGCTCGGGGGGAGAGACCCAGTACTTC TRBD2 TRBJ2-5 few TRBV28
CAWSSGSATGELFF TGTGCCTGGAGTAGCGGTAGTGCGACCGGGGAGCTGTTTTTT - TRBJ2-2 - TRBV30
CASKTGFTTNEKLFF TGTGCCAGCAAGACAGGTTTTACAACTAATGAAAAACTGTTTTTT - TRBJ1-4 - TRBV2
CASSPPGLAFSTDTQYF TGTGCCAGCTCACCACCGGGACTAGCGTTCAGCACAGATACGCAGTATTTT TRBD2 TRBJ2-3 - TRBV18
CASSAIIRGTEAFF TGTGCCAGCAGCGCGATAATCCGGGGAACTGAAGCTTTCTTT - TRBJ1-1 - TRBV7-9
CASSIGTADSNQPQHF TGTGCCAGTAGTATAGGGACAGCTGATAGCAATCAGCCCCAGCATTTT - TRBJ1-5 - TRBV19
CASSRQGSADTQYF TGTGCCAGCAGCCGACAGGGGTCCGCAGATACGCAGTATTTT TRBD1 TRBJ2-3 - TRBV7-2
CASSSQGNEQYF TGTGCCAGCAGTTCACAGGGGAACGAGCAGTACTTC TRBD1 TRBJ2-7 - TRBV28
CASSQDNRGGKLFF TGTGCCAGCAGCCAAGACAACAGGGGCGGAAAACTGTTTTTT TRBD1 TRBJ1-4 - TRBV14
CASSRNRGTEAFF TGTGCCAGCAGCCGAAATAGGGGCACTGAAGCTTTCTTT - TRBJ1-1 few TRBV6-1
CASSRDTGSGNTIYF TGTGCCAGCTCCCGGGACACAGGCTCTGGAAACACCATATATTTT - TRBJ1-3 few TRBV18
CASSLGGSSNQPQHF TGTGCCAGCAGCCTCGGGGGTTCTAGCAATCAGCCCCAGCATTTT - TRBJ1-5 - TRBV13
CASRRADGTQYF TGTGCCAGCAGAAGAGCGGATGGGACCCAGTACTTC - TRBJ2-5 few TRBV2
CASSRDTANTGELFF TGTGCCAGCAGCCGGGACACTGCGAACACCGGGGAGCTGTTTTTT - TRBJ2-2 few TRBV7-7
CASSTPLGQGSSEQYF TGTGCCAGCAGCACCCCGTTGGGACAGGGGAGTTCCGAGCAGTACTTC - TRBJ2-7 - TRBV21-1
CSVGQGYYEQYF TGCAGCGTTGGACAGGGTTACTACGAGCAGTACTTC TRBD1 TRBJ2-7 - TRBV29-1
CASSSGQGNYNEQFF TGTGCCAGCAGCTCCGGACAGGGAAACTACAATGAGCAGTTCTTC TRBD1 TRBJ2-1 few TRBV7-9
CASSNRRGGELFF TGTGCCAGCAGCAATCGCCGGGGCGGGGAGCTGTTTTTT - TRBJ2-2 few TRBV4-2
CSAPYPDTQYF TGCAGTGCCCCCTACCCAGATACGCAGTATTTT - TRBJ2-3 few TRBV20-1
CASSEYRGRTGELFF TGTGCCAGCAGTGAATACAGGGGGCGGACCGGGGAGCTGTTTTTT TRBD1 TRBJ2-2 few TRBV25-1
CASSQDRATYEQYF TGTGCCAGCAGTCAAGACAGGGCAACCTACGAGCAGTACTTC TRBD1 TRBJ2-7 few TRBV2
CASRGTVGQETQYF TGTGCCAGCAGGGGGACAGTGGGTCAAGAGACCCAGTACTTC TRBD1 TRBJ2-5 - TRBV6-5
CASSLRDSQETQYF TGCGCCAGCAGCTTGCGGGACAGCCAAGAGACCCAGTACTTC TRBD1 TRBJ2-5 few TRBV5-1
CASSGSSRDEQYF TGTGCCAGCAGCGGGTCCTCGAGAGACGAGCAGTACTTC - TRBJ2-7 - TRBV9
CASRPQGLASTDTQYF TGCGCCAGCAGACCACAGGGCCTAGCTTCCACAGATACGCAGTATTTT - TRBJ2-3 - TRBV5-1
CASRSGQHQETQYF TGTGCCAGCAGGTCGGGACAACACCAAGAGACCCAGTACTTC - TRBJ2-5 few TRBV6-6
CAYANWTGPGELFF TGTGCCTACGCGAATTGGACAGGCCCCGGGGAGCTGTTTTTT TRBD1 TRBJ2-2 few TRBV30
CASSQASTGWNEQFF TGCGCCAGCAGCCAAGCTTCGACAGGGTGGAATGAGCAGTTCTTC TRBD1 TRBJ2-1 - TRBV4-1
CASSPTGESGYTF TGTGCCAGCTCACCTACAGGGGAATCTGGCTACACCTTC TRBD1 TRBJ1-2 - TRBV18
CASITRAGEQFF TGTGCCAGCATCACACGGGCGGGTGAGCAGTTCTTC - TRBJ2-1 many TRBV28
CASWSRDSGYTF TGTGCCAGTTGGAGTAGGGACAGCGGCTACACCTTC TRBD1 TRBJ1-2 few TRBV28
CATSRDYRPIYSGANVLTF TGTGCCACCAGCAGAGACTATCGTCCGATTTACTCTGGGGCCAACGTCCTGACTTTC - TRBJ2-6 few TRBV15
CSVEGLAGSYNEQFF TGCAGCGTTGAAGGACTAGCGGGATCATACAATGAGCAGTTCTTC TRBD2 TRBJ2-1 few TRBV29-1
CASRRDRGSSPLHF TGTGCCAGCAGACGGGACAGGGGAAGTTCACCCCTCCACTTT TRBD1 TRBJ1-6 - TRBV28
CASSFGVPIRNEQFF TGCGCCAGCAGCTTCGGGGTTCCCATCCGCAATGAGCAGTTCTTC - TRBJ2-1 - TRBV5-1
CASSRDSRNYGYTF TGTGCCAGCAGCCGGGACAGCAGGAACTATGGCTACACCTTC TRBD1 TRBJ1-2 - TRBV5-6
CASSEWAGVSDTQYF TGTGCCAGCAGCGAGTGGGCAGGGGTGTCAGATACGCAGTATTTT - TRBJ2-3 few TRBV28
CASSLAGGPSTGELFF TGTGCCAGCAGCCTAGCGGGGGGGCCGAGCACCGGGGAGCTGTTTTTT TRBD2 TRBJ2-2 - TRBV7-2
CASSISGGASYNEQFF TGTGCCAGCAGCATTAGCGGGGGGGCTTCCTACAATGAGCAGTTCTTC TRBD2 TRBJ2-1 - TRBV9
CATEFSTDTQYF TGTGCCACCGAGTTCAGCACAGATACGCAGTATTTT - TRBJ2-3 few TRBV6-6